One sample yielded the 5 T cell receptor beta chains listed below, sequenced in a study of blood T cell repertoires in COVID-19 (dated by TCRdb to 2019 to 2021). Receptor amplification or capture employed the immunoSEQ multiplex PCR assay. Held by TCRdb, this immuneACCESS table contains in-frame sequences only and omits some clones. Under half of the omission traces to an unresolved V gene where checked; the cause of the rest is unknown. For this sample the table gives 390,000 or so clones, of which more than 80% were detected only once. The ten largest clones capture over 1.1% of the sample. The sample comprised peripheral blood. These receptor sequences come from a woman aged 25 to 39 with active or convalescent COVID-19.

The genes are TRBV25-1 and TRBJ1-1, with D possibly being TRBD1 (6 bases). This CDR3 is 14 amino acids long. V lost 1 base to trimming and J lost 4 bases, with 10 bases between them. Germline CDR1 MGHDK, CDR2 SYGVNS. CDR3 sequence: CASSEWTEGTEAFF. Written as DNA, the CDR3 is TGTGCCAGCAGTGAATGGACAGAAGGCACTGAAGCTTTCTTT.

Only a few counts were recorded for this clone. V usage is TRBV4-1 and J usage is TRBJ1-1, with 8 positions matching TRBD1. Germline V gives CDR1 MGHRA, CDR2 YSYEKL. The CDR3 has 18 residues. With V trimmed by 0 bases and J by 6 bases, 15 bases remained unmatched. The CDR3 region is CASSQDWHRGLARAEAFF. The CDR3 nucleotides are TGCGCCAGCAGCCAAGATTGGCACAGGGGGTTAGCCAGGGCTGAAGCTTTCTTT.

The chain links TRBV18 to TRBJ2-3; D possibly corresponds to TRBD1 (6 bases). The CDR3 covers 15 residues. From germline, CDR1 is KGHSH and CDR2 LQKENI. Trimming removed 1 base from V and 6 bases from J, with 14 bases in between. The DNA of the CDR3 is TGTGCCAGCTCACCACGATTGGGGGCGTCGGATACGCAGTATTTT. Its protein is CASSPRLGASDTQYF.

The CDR3 nucleotides read TGTGCCAGCAGCTTCCGGGACAGGGAGTCTGGGGCCAACGTCCTGACTTTC. Translated, it gives CASSFRDRESGANVLTF. V gene TRBV5-4 combines with J gene TRBJ2-6, with 9 bases fitting TRBD1. The V and J ends lost 2 bases and 1 base, in that order; junction bases with no gene match: 4. This CDR3 spans 17 amino acids. Germline V gene lookup returns CDR1 SGHNT and CDR2 YYREEE (reference sequence).

The chain carries TRBV9 and TRBJ1-2; D call uncertain. The CDR3 length is 12 residues. The V end lost 4 bases, the J end lost 8 bases, and 12 bases lay between the germline ends. The germline V gene has CDR1 SGDLS and CDR2 YYNGEE. The CDR3 region is CASSSRQVGYTF. DNA for the CDR3: TGTGCCAGCAGCAGCCGTCAGGTGGGCTACACCTTC.